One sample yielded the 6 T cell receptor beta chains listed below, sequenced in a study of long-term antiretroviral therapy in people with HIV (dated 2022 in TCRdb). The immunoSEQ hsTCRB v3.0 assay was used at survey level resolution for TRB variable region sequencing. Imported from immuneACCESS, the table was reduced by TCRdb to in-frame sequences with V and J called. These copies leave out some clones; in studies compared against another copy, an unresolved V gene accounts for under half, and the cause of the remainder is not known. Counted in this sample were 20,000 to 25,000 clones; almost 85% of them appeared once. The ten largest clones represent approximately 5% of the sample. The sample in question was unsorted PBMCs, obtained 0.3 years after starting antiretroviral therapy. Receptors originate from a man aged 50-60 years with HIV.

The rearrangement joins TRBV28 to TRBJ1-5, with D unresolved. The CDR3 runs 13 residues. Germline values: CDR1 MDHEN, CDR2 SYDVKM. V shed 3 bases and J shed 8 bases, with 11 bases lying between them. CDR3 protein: CASSLVRVEPQHF. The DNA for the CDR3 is TGTGCCAGCAGTTTGGTCCGGGTGGAGCCCCAGCATTTT.

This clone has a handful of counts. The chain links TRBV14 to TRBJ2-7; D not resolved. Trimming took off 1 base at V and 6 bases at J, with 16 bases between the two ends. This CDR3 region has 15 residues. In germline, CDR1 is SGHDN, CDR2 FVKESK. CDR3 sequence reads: CASSQVGLGGREQYF. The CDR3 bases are TGTGCCAGCAGCCAAGTTGGGTTAGGTGGGCGCGAGCAGTACTTC. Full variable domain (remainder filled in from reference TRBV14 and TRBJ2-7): EAGVTQFPSHSVIEKGQTVTLRCDPISGHDNLYWYRRVMGKEIKFLLHFVKESKQDESGMPNNRFLAERTGGTYSTLKVQPAELEDSGVYFCASSQVGLGGREQYFGPGTRLTVT.

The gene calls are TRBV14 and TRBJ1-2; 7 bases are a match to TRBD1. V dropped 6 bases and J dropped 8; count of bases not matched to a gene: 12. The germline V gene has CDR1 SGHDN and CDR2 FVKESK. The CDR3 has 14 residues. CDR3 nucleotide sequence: TGTGCCAGCAGTTCGGACAGGCTAGGAGTCGGCTACACCTTC. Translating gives CASSSDRLGVGYTF. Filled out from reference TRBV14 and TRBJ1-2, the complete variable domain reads EAGVTQFPSHSVIEKGQTVTLRCDPISGHDNLYWYRRVMGKEIKFLLHFVKESKQDESGMPNNRFLAERTGGTYSTLKVQPAELEDSGVYFCASSSDRLGVGYTFGSGTRLTVV.

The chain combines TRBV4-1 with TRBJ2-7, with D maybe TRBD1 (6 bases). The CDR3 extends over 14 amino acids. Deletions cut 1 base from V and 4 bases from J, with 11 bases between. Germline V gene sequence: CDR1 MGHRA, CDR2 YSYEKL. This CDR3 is CASSQGQGLYEQYF. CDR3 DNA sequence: TGCGCCAGCAGCCAAGGGCAGGGGTTGTACGAGCAGTACTTC.

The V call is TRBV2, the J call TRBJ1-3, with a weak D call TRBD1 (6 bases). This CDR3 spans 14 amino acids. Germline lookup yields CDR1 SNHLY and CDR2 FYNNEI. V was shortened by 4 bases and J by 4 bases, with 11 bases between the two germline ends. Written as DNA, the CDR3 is TGTGCCAGCAGTGTCGGGACATTAGGAAACACCATATATTTT. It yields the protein CASSVGTLGNTIYF.

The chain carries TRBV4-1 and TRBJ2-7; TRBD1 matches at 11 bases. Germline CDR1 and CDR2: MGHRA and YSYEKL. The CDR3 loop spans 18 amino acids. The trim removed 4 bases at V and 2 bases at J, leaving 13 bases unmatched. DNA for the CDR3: TGCGCCAGCAGCCCGAAGGTACTGGGACAGGGGGTAACCTACGAGCAGTACTTC. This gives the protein CASSPKVLGQGVTYEQYF.